This T cell receptor beta chain was profiled in a study of post-analysis software for immune sequencing data. Study in general: Disease courses included relapsing-remitting, secondary progressive and progressive-relapsing multiple sclerosis.

Study-wide points: When the samples were clustered directly with F measure, those that had been prepared in the same batch showed strong co-clustering.

The authors incorporated unique molecular identifiers into the TCR beta cDNA libraries. From around 0.96 to 9.9 million T cells, 500,000 or so cDNA molecules were obtained. Using its own MiXCR run on the PCR reads, TCRdb lists one record per CDR3 protein. This sample has roughly 730,000 distinct CDR3 sequences; around 27% occur once, and the top ten carry approximately 0.55%. A few counts support this clonotype. What it binds is unknown. This TCR was sampled from a girl aged 10 to 17 with multiple sclerosis. Specimen: blood.

The CDR3 coding sequence is TGTGCCAGCAGCACCGCCCTTAATAGGGGCAGGGGATCCGAGCAGTACTTC. It specifies CASSTALNRGRGSEQYF. The chain recombines TRBV5-8 with TRBJ2-4, with a tentative D call TRBD1 (6 bases). The J call could be wrong; TRBJ2-7 is a better fit for the DNA end. The CDR3 is 17 residues long. The germline gives CDR1 SGHTS, CDR2 YDEGEE.